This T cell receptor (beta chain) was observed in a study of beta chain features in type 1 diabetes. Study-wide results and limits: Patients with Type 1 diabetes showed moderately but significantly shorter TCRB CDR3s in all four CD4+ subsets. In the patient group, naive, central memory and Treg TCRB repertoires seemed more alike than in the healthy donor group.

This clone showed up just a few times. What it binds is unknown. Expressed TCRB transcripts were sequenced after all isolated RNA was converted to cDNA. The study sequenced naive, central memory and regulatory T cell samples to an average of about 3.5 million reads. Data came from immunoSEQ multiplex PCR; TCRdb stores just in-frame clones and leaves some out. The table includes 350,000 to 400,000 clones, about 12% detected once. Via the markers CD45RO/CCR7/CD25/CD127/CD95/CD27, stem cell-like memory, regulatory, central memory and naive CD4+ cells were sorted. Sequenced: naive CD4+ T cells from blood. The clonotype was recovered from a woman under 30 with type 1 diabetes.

CDR3 in DNA: TGTGCCAGCAGTTCCTCGTCGGGGACCCAGTACTTC. Its translation: CASSSSSGTQYF. This chain uses TRBV6-5 with TRBJ2-5; D call uncertain. The V end was cut by 4 bases, the J end by 7 bases, with 10 bases between. Germline CDR1 is MNHEY and CDR2 is SVGAGI. The CDR3 is made up of 12 amino acids.